The 11 T cell receptor beta chains reported below all come from one sample, sequenced in a study of shared clonotypes between healthy human individuals. Repertoires were generated with immunoSEQ multiplex PCR, while TCRdb's copy carries only in-frame clones and drops some. The sample records hundreds of thousands of clones, 60% to 80% being singletons. The sample consisted of PBMCs. The receptors were sampled from a woman aged 40 to 50 in good health. Some clones in this sample may be carry-over from other donors' samples.

J is TRBJ2-7 and V is TRBV29-1, with 10 positions matching TRBD2. There are 14 residues in the CDR3. V was pared by 3 bases and J by 3 bases, with 5 bases of the junction left unmatched. Looked up from germline, CDR1 is SQVTM and CDR2 is ANQGSEA. DNA of the CDR3: TGCAGCGTTGATCTAGCGGGAGCCGTCTACGAGCAGTACTTC. As protein: CSVDLAGAVYEQYF.

CDR3 sequence (DNA): TGTGCCAGCAGCAGCACCGGCGGACAGGGACCGGGTTTCGATACGCAGTATTTT. This codes for CASSSTGGQGPGFDTQYF. This chain joins TRBV7-9 and TRBJ2-3, with TRBD1 matching over 8 bases. This CDR3 comprises 18 residues. Trimming cost V 5 bases and J 6 bases; bases outside gene matches: 19. The germline CDR1 and CDR2 sequences are SEHNR and FQNEAQ (reference sequence).

The chain has TRBV7-9 and TRBJ2-3; D may match TRBD1 or TRBD2 (5 bases each). Trimming shortened V by 4 bases and J by 0 bases, and 11 bases separated the two germline ends. Germline V gene lookup returns CDR1 SEHNR and CDR2 FQNEAQ (reference sequence). The CDR3 runs 15 residues. CDR3 sequence: CASSSGTSSTDTQYF. For the CDR3, the DNA is TGTGCCAGCAGCTCAGGGACGTCTAGCACAGATACGCAGTATTTT.

The chain carries TRBV5-1 and TRBJ2-3, with 9 bases that match TRBD1. Trimming took 0 bases from V and 5 from J; bases not matched to a gene: 4. Germline V gene data show CDR1 as SGHRS and CDR2 as YFSETQ. The CDR3 is made up of 15 amino acids. The CDR3 loop is CASSLEGQGLDTQYF. The CDR3 DNA sequence: TGCGCCAGCAGCTTGGAGGGACAGGGTTTAGATACGCAGTATTTT.

The V and J genes are TRBV5-8 and TRBJ2-5; D unclear. The CDR3 loop spans 16 amino acids. Germline-derived CDR1 and CDR2 are SGHTS and YDEGEE. V was clipped by 0 bases and J by 5 bases, with 17 bases between them. Here the CDR3 DNA reads TGTGCCAGCAGCTTGGCCTATGACCAGGATTACGAGACCCAGTACTTC. Protein product: CASSLAYDQDYETQYF. Complete variable domain (other parts from reference TRBV5-8 and TRBJ2-5): EAGVTQSPTHLIKTRGQQATLRCSPISGHTSVYWYQQALGLGLQFLLWYDEGEERNRGNFPPRFSGRQFPNYSSELNVNALELEDSALYLCASSLAYDQDYETQYFGPGTRLLVL.

This clone has more than one count but fewer than ten. The genes are TRBV7-2 and TRBJ2-3, with D perhaps matching TRBD2 (6 bases). Between the trimmed V and J ends, which lost 5 bases and 2 bases, there was a span of 17 bases. The germline CDR1 and CDR2 sequences are SGHTA and FQGNSA. The CDR3 totals 16 residues. Written as DNA, the CDR3 is TGTGCCAGCAGCCAAGAATGGGACTTAATCACAGATACGCAGTATTTT. Residues: CASSQEWDLITDTQYF.

The V gene is TRBV30, the J gene TRBJ2-6; weak D call: TRBD2 (6 bases). The CDR3 consists of 15 residues. V shed 5 bases and J shed 4 bases, with 15 bases lying between them. The V gene's germline CDR1 is GTSNPN and CDR2 SVGIG (reference sequence). Here the CDR3 reads CAWGGQAPGANVLTF. In DNA, the CDR3 is TGTGCCTGGGGAGGGCAAGCCCCGGGGGCCAACGTCCTGACTTTC.

The chain carries TRBV10-3 and TRBJ1-5; tentatively, D is TRBD1 (6 bases). V was trimmed by 0 bases and J by 1 base, leaving 13 bases between them. Germline values: CDR1 ENHRY, CDR2 SYGVKD. The length of the CDR3 is 17 residues. The CDR3 is CAISESVGRGSNQPQHF. Here the CDR3 DNA reads TGTGCCATCAGTGAGTCGGTAGGAAGGGGGAGCAATCAGCCCCAGCATTTT.

The V gene is TRBV6-4, the J gene TRBJ2-3; 8 bases match TRBD1. This CDR3 comprises 13 residues. Per germline, CDR1 MRHNA and CDR2 SNTAGT. Trimming took 5 bases from V and 5 from J; bases not matched to a gene: 3. The CDR3 nucleotides are TGTGCCAGCAGTATGGACAGGGAAGATACGCAGTATTTT. Translation gives CASSMDREDTQYF.

The chain has TRBV5-1 and TRBJ1-1; tentatively, D is TRBD1 (6 bases). Germline V CDR1 and CDR2: SGHRS, YFSETQ. Between the trimmed V and J ends, which lost 4 bases and 1 base, there was a span of 14 bases. The CDR3 spans 15 residues. CDR3 nucleotides: TGCGCCAGCAGCAGCATATGGGGACAGAACACTGAAGCTTTCTTT. It specifies CASSSIWGQNTEAFF.

Details on this clone: This likely traces to a read error, being one base from a far larger clone. The conserved phenylalanine or tryptophan is not found at the CDR3 terminus, so this likely reflects a read error. J is TRBJ2-7 and V is TRBV2; D is perhaps TRBD2 (6 bases). The germline CDR1 and CDR2 sequences are SNHLY and FYNNEI. The CDR3 extends over 12 amino acids. Trimming shortened V by 6 bases and J by 6 bases, and 12 bases separated the two germline ends. The CDR3 is CASSETRGEQYL. DNA for the CDR3: TGTGCCAGCAGCGAGACTAGAGGCGAGCAGTACCTC.